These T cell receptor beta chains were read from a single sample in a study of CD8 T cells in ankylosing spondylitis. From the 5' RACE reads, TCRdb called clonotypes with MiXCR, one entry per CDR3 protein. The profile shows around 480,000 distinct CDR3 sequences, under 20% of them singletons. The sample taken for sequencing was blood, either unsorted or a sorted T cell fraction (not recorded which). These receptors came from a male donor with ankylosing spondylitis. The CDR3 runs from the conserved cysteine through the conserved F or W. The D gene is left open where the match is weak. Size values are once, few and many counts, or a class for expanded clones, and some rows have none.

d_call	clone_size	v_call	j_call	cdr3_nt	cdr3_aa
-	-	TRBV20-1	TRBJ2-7	TGCAGTGCTAGACTAGCAAGGGGCTACGAGCAGTACTTC	CSARLARGYEQYF
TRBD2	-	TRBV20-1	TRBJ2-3	TGCAGTGCTTACCGGACTAGCGGTACAGATACGCAGTATTTT	CSAYRTSGTDTQYF
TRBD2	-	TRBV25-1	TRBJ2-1	TGTGCCAGCAGTACGACTAGCGGGATTAGTTACAATGAGCAGTTCTTC	CASSTTSGISYNEQFF
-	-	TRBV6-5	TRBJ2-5	TGTGCCAGCAGTTACACTAGGAGGGAGACCCAGTACTTC	CASSYTRRETQYF
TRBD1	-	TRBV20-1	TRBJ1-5	TGCAGTGCTAGTGTACCGGGACAGGTCAGCAATCAGCCCCAGCATTTT	CSASVPGQVSNQPQHF
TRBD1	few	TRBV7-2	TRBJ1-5	TGTGCCAGCAGCCCCACAGGGGTTCAGCCCCAGCATTTT	CASSPTGVQPQHF
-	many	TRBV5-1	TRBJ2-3	TGCGCCAGCAGCTTTAGCCTAGCGAGCTATTACACAGATACGCAGTATTTT	CASSFSLASYYTDTQYF
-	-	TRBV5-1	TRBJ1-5	TGCGCCAGCAGCTCGGACCCACTAAGCAATCAGCCCCAGCATTTT	CASSSDPLSNQPQHF
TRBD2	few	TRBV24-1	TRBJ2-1	TGTGCCACCAGTTCGGGACTAGCGGTTTTCCAGTTCTTC	CATSSGLAVFQFF
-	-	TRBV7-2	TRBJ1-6	TGTGCCAGCAGCCCATTAGGACGGGATAATTCACCCCTCCACTTT	CASSPLGRDNSPLHF
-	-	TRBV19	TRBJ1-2	TGTGCCAGTAGTCCCCTAGACAGAGTCGTCTATGGCTACACCTTC	CASSPLDRVVYGYTF
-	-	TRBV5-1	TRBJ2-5	TGCGCCAGCAGCTTGTTTGGGCAGGGGAAAGAGACCCAGTACTTC	CASSLFGQGKETQYF
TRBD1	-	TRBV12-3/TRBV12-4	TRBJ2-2	TGTGCCGCTACCGGGACAGGGGTGGGCACCGGGGAGCTGTTTTTT	CAATGTGVGTGELFF
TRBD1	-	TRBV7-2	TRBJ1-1	TGTGCCAGCAGCTTAAGACAGGGGGTGGGGAACACTGAAGCTTTCTTT	CASSLRQGVGNTEAFF
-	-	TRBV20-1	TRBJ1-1	TGCAGTGCTAGATTTAGGGGCCAAGCTTTCTTT	CSARFRGQAFF
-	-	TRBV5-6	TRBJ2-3	TGTGCCAGCAGCTTGTGGGGGGATTTGGTCACAGATACGCAGTATTTT	CASSLWGDLVTDTQYF
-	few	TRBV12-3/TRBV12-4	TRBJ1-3	TGTGCCAGCAGTATACAGGGTGGCGCCATATATTTT	CASSIQGGAIYF
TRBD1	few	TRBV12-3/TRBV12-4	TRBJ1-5	TGTGCCAGCACCAAGACAGGGGCTGGCAATCAGCCCCAGCATTTT	CASTKTGAGNQPQHF
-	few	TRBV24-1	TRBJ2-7	TGTGCCACCAGTGCCCAGGGTGGGAAGCAGTACTTC	CATSAQGGKQYF
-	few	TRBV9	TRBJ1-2	TGTGCCAGCAGCGTAGAGGAGGGCGGTGGCTACACCTTC	CASSVEEGGGYTF
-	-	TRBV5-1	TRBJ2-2	TGCGCCAGCAGCTTGGACGGAGGTCCCACCGGGGAGCTGTTTTTT	CASSLDGGPTGELFF
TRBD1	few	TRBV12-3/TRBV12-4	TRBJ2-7	TGTGCCAGTACCTACCTAAGGGACAGGGCCTACGAGCAGTACTTC	CASTYLRDRAYEQYF
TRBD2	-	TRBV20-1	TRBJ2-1	TGCAGTGCCTCGGGACTAGCGGGCACCGTCGGCAATGAGCAGTTCTTC	CSASGLAGTVGNEQFF
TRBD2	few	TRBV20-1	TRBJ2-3	TGCAGTACACTAGCGGGCACAGATACGCAGTATTTT	CSTLAGTDTQYF
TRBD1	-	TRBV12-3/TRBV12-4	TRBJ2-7	TGTGCCAGCAGTTTAGACAGGGGGCCAGGCTACGAGCAGTACTTC	CASSLDRGPGYEQYF
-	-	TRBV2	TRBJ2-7	TGTGCCAGCAGTGACACTGACTACGAGCAGTACTTC	CASSDTDYEQYF
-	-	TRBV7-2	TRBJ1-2	TGTGCCAGCAGCTTAGTCCCTGAATCTGGCTATGGCTACACCTTC	CASSLVPESGYGYTF
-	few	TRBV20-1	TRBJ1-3	TGCAGTGCTCATCCACAGGGAAACACCATATATTTT	CSAHPQGNTIYF
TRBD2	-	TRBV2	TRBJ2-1	TGTGCCAGCAGCCTAGCTAGCGGGGGGGCGCGCAATGAGCAGTTCTTC	CASSLASGGARNEQFF
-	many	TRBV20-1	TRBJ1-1	TGCAGTGCTAAACAGGGGAACACTGAAGCTTTCTTT	CSAKQGNTEAFF
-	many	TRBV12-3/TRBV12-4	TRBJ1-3	TGTGCCAGCAGTTTCAGGGGTTTGAGCTCTGGAAACACCATATATTTT	CASSFRGLSSGNTIYF
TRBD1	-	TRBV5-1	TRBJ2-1	TGCGCCAGCAAAGCCCCAGACAGGGGGCACTACAATGAGCAGTTCTTC	CASKAPDRGHYNEQFF
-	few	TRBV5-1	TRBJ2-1	TGCGCCAGCGGCCGAGGATTGTTTTACAATGAGCAGTTCTTC	CASGRGLFYNEQFF
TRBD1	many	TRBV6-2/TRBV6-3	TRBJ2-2	TGTGCCAGCAGTTACCGTCGGGACAGGGTAGCAGGGAACACCGGGGAGCTGTTTTTT	CASSYRRDRVAGNTGELFF
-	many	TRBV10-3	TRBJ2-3	TGTGCCCCCCCCGTGGGCGGCCGCCCCTATCGCACAGATACGCAGTATTTT	CAPPVGGRPYRTDTQYF
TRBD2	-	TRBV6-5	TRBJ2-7	TGTGCCAGCAGTTCCCAATTAGCGGGAGGTTCTTACGAGCAGTACTTC	CASSSQLAGGSYEQYF
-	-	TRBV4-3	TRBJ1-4	TGCGCCAGCAGCCCCCTTACCCAGGGACCTAATGAAAAACTGTTTTTT	CASSPLTQGPNEKLFF
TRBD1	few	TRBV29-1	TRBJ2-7	TGCAGCGTATGTCCCCTCACAGGGGATTACGAGCAGTACTTC	CSVCPLTGDYEQYF
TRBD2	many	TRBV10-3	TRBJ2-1	TGTGCCATCAGGGGCCTAGCGGGAGGGTTAAATGAGCAGTTCTTC	CAIRGLAGGLNEQFF
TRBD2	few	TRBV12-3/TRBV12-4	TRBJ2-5	TGTGCCAGTGGCTCCGGGACTAGCGGGAGGGCTGGGCAAGAGACCCAGTACTTC	CASGSGTSGRAGQETQYF
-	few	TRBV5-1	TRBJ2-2	TGCGCCAGCCGCAGACCCGCGGGCGGGACCGGGGAGCTGTTTTTT	CASRRPAGGTGELFF
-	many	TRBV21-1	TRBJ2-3	TGTGCCAGCAGAACTCCTGGGCCTGCCGGAGATACGCAGTATTTT	CASRTPGPAGDTQYF
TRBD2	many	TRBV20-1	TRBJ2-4	TGCAGTGCTACCGTAGCGGGAAAGGGGGCCAAAAACATTCAGTACTTC	CSATVAGKGAKNIQYF
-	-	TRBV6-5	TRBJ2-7	TGTGCCAGCAGTTACAGTGGGACAAGGAGCGAGCAGTACTTC	CASSYSGTRSEQYF
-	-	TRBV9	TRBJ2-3	TGTGCCAGCAGCGTAGAGCCAGGCACAGATACGCAGTATTTT	CASSVEPGTDTQYF
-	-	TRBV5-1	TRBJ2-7	TGCGCCAGCAGCACAGGGACGGGGATCTACGAGCAGTACTTC	CASSTGTGIYEQYF
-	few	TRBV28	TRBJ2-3	TGTGCCAGCGATGACAGGTTCGCTAGCACAGATACGCAGTATTTT	CASDDRFASTDTQYF
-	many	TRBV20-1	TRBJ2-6	TGCAGTGCCAGAGTAGCGGCTGGGGCCAACGTCCTGACTTTC	CSARVAAGANVLTF